This T cell receptor beta chain was profiled in a study of shared clonotypes between healthy human individuals. Study information: The study drew on two women and a few men aged 18 to 49 as donors.

Points from the study as a whole: Donor clonotype sharing was expected to depend on sequencing depth. Few donors restricted represented genetic and exposure-history diversity. Investigators collected only blood, and repertoires in tissues likely differ.

Germline CDR1 is MGHDK and CDR2 is SYGVNS. The CDR3 extends over 16 amino acids. V was shortened by 6 bases and J by 1 base, with 16 bases between the two germline ends. Naive CD8 cells lacked CD45RO and underwent positive selection for CCR7, leaving out terminally differentiated effector memory CD45RA+ cells. A note on this clone: Its matching antigen is unknown.

Using immunoSEQ multiplex PCR, the repertoire was profiled, and TCRdb retains in-frame clones only, with some absent. The sample records some 2 million clones, about 95% being singletons. The receptor's source is a young man in good health. The J gene is TRBJ2-1, the V gene TRBV25-1; D is undetermined. Sequenced: naive CD8+ T cells sorted from blood. CDR3: CASSGFVSHSYNEQFF. The CDR3 DNA is TGTGCCAGCAGCGGCTTTGTATCCCATTCCTACAATGAGCAGTTCTTC. The full variable domain, with the rest looked up from reference TRBV25-1 and TRBJ2-1, is EADIYQTPRYLVIGTGKKITLECSQTMGHDKMYWYQQDPGMELHLIHYSYGVNSTEKGDLSSESTVSRIRTEHFPLTLESARPSHTSQYLCASSGFVSHSYNEQFFGPGTRLTVL.